These T cell receptor beta chains were read from a single sample in a study of beta chain features in type 1 diabetes. Profiling relied on immunoSEQ multiplex PCR, and the TCRdb table lists in-frame clones only, not all of them. The sample lists a few hundred thousand clones; roughly a tenth were seen once. The sequencing input was central memory CD4+ T cells from blood. These receptors all come from a man in his thirties or forties with type 1 diabetes. Both conserved end residues are part of each CDR3.

v_call: TRBV6-1; j_call: TRBJ2-2; cdr3_aa: CAISDVLDSGNTGELFF
v_call: TRBV29-1; j_call: TRBJ2-7; cdr3_aa: CSASGTGTYEQYF
v_call: TRBV7-2; j_call: TRBJ2-1; cdr3_aa: CASSPRAANNEQFF
v_call: TRBV4-3; j_call: TRBJ2-6; cdr3_aa: CASSLYAGASSGANVLTF
v_call: TRBV7-2; j_call: TRBJ2-7; cdr3_aa: CASSLGRGRHEQYF
v_call: TRBV5-5; j_call: TRBJ2-7; cdr3_aa: CASSSTPQGRKQYF
v_call: TRBV15; j_call: TRBJ1-1; cdr3_aa: CATSREGGNRNTEAFF
v_call: TRBV7-9; j_call: TRBJ2-5; cdr3_aa: CASREQGLQETQYF
v_call: TRBV7-2; j_call: TRBJ2-5; cdr3_aa: CASSLWGSQETQYF
v_call: TRBV5-1; j_call: TRBJ2-2; cdr3_aa: CASSSGTLANTGELFF
v_call: TRBV9; j_call: TRBJ2-7; cdr3_aa: CASSVGDGYEQYF
v_call: TRBV10-3; j_call: TRBJ1-4; cdr3_aa: CATLQAPGEKLFF
v_call: TRBV7-2; j_call: TRBJ2-7; cdr3_aa: CASSLGVGGGAYEQYF
v_call: TRBV7-2; j_call: TRBJ2-3; cdr3_aa: CASRDQGSTDTQYF
v_call: TRBV19; j_call: TRBJ1-1; cdr3_aa: CASSASGRPLEAFF
v_call: TRBV5-4; j_call: TRBJ2-3; cdr3_aa: CASSMGGSSTDTQYF
v_call: TRBV10-3; j_call: TRBJ1-1; cdr3_aa: CASRGDVTEAFF
v_call: TRBV19; j_call: TRBJ2-6; cdr3_aa: CASRDRVGSGANVLTF